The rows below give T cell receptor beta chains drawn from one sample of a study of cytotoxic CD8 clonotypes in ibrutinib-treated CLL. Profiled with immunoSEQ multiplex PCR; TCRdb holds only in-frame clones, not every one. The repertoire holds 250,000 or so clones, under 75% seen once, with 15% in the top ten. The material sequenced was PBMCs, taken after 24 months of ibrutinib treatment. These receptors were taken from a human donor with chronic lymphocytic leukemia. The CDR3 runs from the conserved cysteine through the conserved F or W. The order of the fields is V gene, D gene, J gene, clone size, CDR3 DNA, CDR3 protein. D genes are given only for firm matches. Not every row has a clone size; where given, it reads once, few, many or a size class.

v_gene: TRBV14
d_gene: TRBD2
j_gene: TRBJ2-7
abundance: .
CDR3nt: TGTGCCAGCAGCCCCCGAGGAGCGGGAGTGTATGAGCAGTACTTC
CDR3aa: CASSPRGAGVYEQYF

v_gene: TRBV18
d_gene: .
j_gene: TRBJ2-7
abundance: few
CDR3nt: TGTGCCAGCTCATCTTGGACGGAGTCCTACGAGCAGTACTTC
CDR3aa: CASSSWTESYEQYF

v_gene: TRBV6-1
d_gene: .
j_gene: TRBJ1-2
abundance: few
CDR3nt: TGTGCCAGCAGTGAATCTGTGGGGTTAAGCACCTATGGCTACACCTTC
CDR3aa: CASSESVGLSTYGYTF

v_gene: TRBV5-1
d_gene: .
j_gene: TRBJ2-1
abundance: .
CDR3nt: TGCGCCAGCAGCTTGGCCGTGTTATCTTACAATGAGCAGTTCTTC
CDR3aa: CASSLAVLSYNEQFF

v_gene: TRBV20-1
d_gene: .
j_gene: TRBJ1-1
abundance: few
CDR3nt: TGCAGTGCTAGAGATGTCCGTGGAGCTTTCTTT
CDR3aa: CSARDVRGAFF

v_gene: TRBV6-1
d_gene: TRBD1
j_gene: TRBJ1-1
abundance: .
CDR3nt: TGTGCCAGCAGTAACAGGGGACGTGAAGCTTTCTTT
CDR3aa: CASSNRGREAFF

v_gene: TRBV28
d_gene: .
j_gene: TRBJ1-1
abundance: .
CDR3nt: TGTGCCAGCAGTTTCGGGGCAGTCCGAGGGGGAGCTTTCTTT
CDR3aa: CASSFGAVRGGAFF

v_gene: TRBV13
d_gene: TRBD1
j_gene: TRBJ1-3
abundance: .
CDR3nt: TGTGCCAGCAGCTTGTCATCACAGGGGCACACCATATATTTT
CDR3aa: CASSLSSQGHTIYF

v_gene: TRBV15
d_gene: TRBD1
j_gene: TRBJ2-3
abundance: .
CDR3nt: TGTGCCACCGAAGCAGGGGGAAAGGAATACACGCAGTATTTT
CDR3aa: CATEAGGKEYTQYF

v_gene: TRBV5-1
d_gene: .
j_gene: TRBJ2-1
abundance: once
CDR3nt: TGCGCCAGCAGCTTGACAGGGCTCACTGAGCAGTTCTTC
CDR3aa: CASSLTGLTEQFF